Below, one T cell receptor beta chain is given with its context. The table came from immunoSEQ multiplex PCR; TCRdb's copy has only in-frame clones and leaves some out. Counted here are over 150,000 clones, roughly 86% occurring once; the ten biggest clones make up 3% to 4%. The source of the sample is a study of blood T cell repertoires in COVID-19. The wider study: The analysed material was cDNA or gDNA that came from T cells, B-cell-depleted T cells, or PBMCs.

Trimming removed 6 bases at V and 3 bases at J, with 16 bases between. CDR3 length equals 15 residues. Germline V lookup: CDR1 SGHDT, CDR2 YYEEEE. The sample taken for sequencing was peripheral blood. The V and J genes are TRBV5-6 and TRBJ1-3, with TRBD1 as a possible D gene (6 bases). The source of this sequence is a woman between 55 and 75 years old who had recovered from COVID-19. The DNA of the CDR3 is TGTGCCAGCAAAATGACAGGTCTCATTGGAAACACCATATATTTT. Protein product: CASKMTGLIGNTIYF.